What follows is one T cell receptor beta chain and its context. Its antigen is unidentified. This record comes from a study of T cell repertoires in cytomegalovirus infection. The wider study: The authors relied on CMV epitopes, both recently identified HLA-C-restricted and well-studied HLA-B-restricted. Evidence of both CMV infection and a matching HLA type came from public TCR beta signatures.

The V end was cut by 2 bases, the J end by 4 bases, with 6 bases between. The germline V gene encodes CDR1 SGHRS and CDR2 YFSETQ. The CDR3 has 12 amino acids. From the reads, TCRdb called clonotypes with MiXCR, one entry per CDR3 protein. The sample records roughly 730,000 distinct CDR3 sequences, around 30% being singletons. The chain joins TRBV5-1 to TRBJ2-5; D not certain. This receptor was obtained from a human donor in good health (CMV status not recorded). Some clones in this sample may be carry-over from other donors' samples. Sequenced here: cultured PBMCs, sampled from culture after CMV antigen stimulation. The CDR3: CASSFDPETQYF. DNA of the CDR3: TGCGCCAGCAGCTTCGACCCAGAGACCCAGTACTTC.